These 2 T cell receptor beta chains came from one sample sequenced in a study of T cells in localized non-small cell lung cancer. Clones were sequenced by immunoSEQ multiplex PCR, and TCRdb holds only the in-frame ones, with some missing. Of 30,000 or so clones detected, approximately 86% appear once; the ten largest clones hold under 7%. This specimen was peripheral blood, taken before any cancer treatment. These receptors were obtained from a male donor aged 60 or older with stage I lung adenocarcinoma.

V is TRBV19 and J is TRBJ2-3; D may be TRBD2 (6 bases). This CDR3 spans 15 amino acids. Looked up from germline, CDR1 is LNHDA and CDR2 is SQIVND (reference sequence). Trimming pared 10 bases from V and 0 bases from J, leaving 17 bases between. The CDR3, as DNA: TGTGCCACTACCAGCCCCCGGGGGAGCACAGATACGCAGTATTTT. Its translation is CATTSPRGSTDTQYF. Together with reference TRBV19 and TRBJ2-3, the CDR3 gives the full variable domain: DGGITQSPKYLFRKEGQNVTLSCEQNLNHDAMYWYRQDPGQGLRLIYYSQIVNDFQKGDIAEGYSVSREKKESFPLTVTSAQKNPTAFYLCATTSPRGSTDTQYFGPGTRLTVL.

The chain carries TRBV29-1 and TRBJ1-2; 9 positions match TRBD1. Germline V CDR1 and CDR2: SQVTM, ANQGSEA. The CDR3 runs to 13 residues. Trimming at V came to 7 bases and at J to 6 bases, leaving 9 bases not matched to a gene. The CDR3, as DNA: TGCAGCGCAAAAACAGGGGGCGGGGATGGCTACACCTTC. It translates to CSAKTGGGDGYTF.